The following is a TCR beta chain sequence with its context. This clone's antigen is unknown. A much bigger clone sits one base away, suggesting this may be a read error. The entry originates in a study of blood T cells in healthy people across ages (dated by TCRdb to about 2015). Describing the broader study: In model experiments, template switching captured about one uniquely barcoded TCR beta cDNA molecule for every two T cells. Four age groups were formed from the donors: young (average about 16 years), middle-aged (approximately 40), aged (roughly 59) and long-lived (roughly 81). To avoid experimental bias, donors of different ages were randomly spread across the sequencing lanes. The study analyzed two additional independent replicas of 1 million unique cDNA reads from the same blood draw for two donors, one aged 18 to 29 and one aged 80 or older. To track age-related changes in TCR beta repertoire diversity, the study relied on deep sequencing normalized with unique cDNA molecular identifiers.

Findings and caveats that apply to the study as a whole: Because profiling used bulk unsorted PBMCs, naive and antigen-experienced compartments could not be compared conclusively. The CMV infection status of donors was not known, potentially confounding age-related changes in expanded clonotypes. Estimates of total diversity from one million sequenced T cells were regarded as lower bounds and underestimates. The percentage of naive T cells measured by flow cytometry correlated strongly with observed TCR beta diversity. Compared with the aged group, more naive CD4+ T cells, fewer expanded clones and increased TCR diversity were shown by the long-lived group, suggesting age selection. Observed TCR beta diversity per million T cells fell roughly linearly with age, and a significant reduction was already apparent by age around 40.

Libraries were made using 5' RACE. The sequencing machine was an Illumina HiSeq 2500. A second roughly 6 to 11 cycle PCR used a sample-barcoded 5' primer and a J-beta primer mix. Each TCR beta cDNA molecule received a unique molecular identifier from a template-switch 5' adaptor carrying 12 random nucleotides. At least 3 million CDR3-containing paired-end reads were obtained from each sample. First-strand cDNA synthesis was performed from all RNA using the Mint cDNA synthesis kit, with priming by a TRBC-specific oligonucleotide. Following uracil-DNA glycosylase treatment, a first 18-cycle PCR with universal primers M1SS and BC2_uni_R was performed on all cDNA. Regarding the original processing steps: For normalization, 1 million high-quality reads were randomly selected from each sample, with every read carrying a distinct molecular identifier. Reads with shared molecular identifiers were discarded instead of being binned into consensus sequences. MiTCR, set to a Q25 quality threshold and the strictest error-elimination algorithm, was used for CDR3 identification, clonotype clustering and error correction. A nonparametric unseen species model with Euler transformation was used to estimate a lower bound on total TCR beta diversity. TCRdb took the public reads, trimmed them with fastp at Q25, ran MiXCR for clone calling and kept in-frame beta chains. Records with the same CDR3 protein are collapsed into one entry carrying the most frequent genes and DNA. The V and J calls were determined by TCRdb, not by the authors. This sample gives 650,000 to 700,000 distinct CDR3 sequences in total; approximately 31% of them show up just once. 15% of the sample is taken by the ten largest.

Taken from the germline V gene, the CDR1 and CDR2 loops are SGHDT and YYEEEE. The CDR3 measures 16 amino acids from cysteine to phenylalanine. This entry keeps only the CDR3 DNA: 48 bases, framed from base 1. Donors were under 40 systemically healthy Caucasian individuals from Russia aged roughly 6 to 95 years. Around 9.8 milliliters of peripheral blood were collected from each donor into EDTA-treated Vacutainer tubes. Ficoll-Paque density-gradient centrifugation was used to isolate PBMCs, with at least 7 million per sample. Trizol reagent was used to extract total RNA from the PBMCs, yielding at least 6 micrograms per sample. For every donor, an aliquot of PBMCs went through flow cytometry to measure the percentages of naive CD45RAhigh/CD27high T cells.

The sequence links TRBV5-6 to TRBJ1-4, with 8 bases in between that match TRBD1. The clonotype originates from a woman older than 75 in good health. Donor details come from another sample of the same person, matched by shared clones. Sequencing input: blood. The CDR3 reads as follows: CASSLIDGTGNEKRFF. Read as DNA, the sequence is TGTGCCAGCAGCTTGATCGACGGGACAGGAAATGAAAAACGGTTTTTT.